This record covers a single T cell receptor beta chain. The target antigen is unknown. A much larger clone lies a single base off, so this may be a read error. The CDR3 is 15 amino acids. Germline CDR1 SGHAT, CDR2 FQNNGV. The V and J ends lost 5 bases and 8 bases respectively, with 19 bases between them. This sample was included in a study of T cell repertoires in cytomegalovirus infection. Across the whole study: Public TCR beta signatures were indicative of both CMV infection and a matching HLA type. Notes on the study in general: Carriers of CMV plus the relevant HLA were identified by cumulative public TCR beta family frequency. Predominance within the ex vivo response was attributable to HLA-C-restricted CMV-specific TCR beta clonotypes.

TCRdb fed the reads into MiXCR, producing one record per CDR3 protein. This table holds 150,000 to 200,000 distinct CDR3 sequences, roughly 14% found once. V and J are TRBV11-2 and TRBJ2-1; a possible D gene is TRBD2 (5 bases). This TCR derives from a human donor in good health (CMV status not recorded). Some clones in this sample may be carry-over from other donors' samples. The material sequenced was PBMCs. The CDR3 region is CASSLPTGKRDEQFF. In DNA form, the CDR3 reads TGTGCCAGCAGCCTTCCCACGGGGAAGAGAGATGAGCAGTTCTTC.